The next 26 T cell receptor beta chains were all read from a single sample in a study of blood T cell repertoires in COVID-19. Profiled with immunoSEQ multiplex PCR; TCRdb holds only in-frame clones, not every one. The sample has approximately 160,000 clones, around 80% seen once. Sequenced sample: peripheral blood. The receptors here all came from a man aged 55 to 70 with acute or convalescent COVID-19.

This sequence joins TRBV4-1 and TRBJ1-2; 8 bases agree with TRBD1. Germline V gives CDR1 MGHRA, CDR2 YSYEKL. This CDR3 has 15 amino acids. The V and J ends lost 0 bases and 7 bases, in that order; junction bases with no gene match: 7. The CDR3 DNA follows: TGCGCCAGCAGCCAAGAACGGAACAGGGGGTTTGGCTACACCTTC. Amino acid sequence: CASSQERNRGFGYTF.

V is TRBV9 and J is TRBJ2-6; D possibly corresponds to TRBD2 (7 bases). The CDR3 consists of 20 residues. CDR1 SGDLS and CDR2 YYNGEE come from the germline V gene. The V and J ends lost 0 bases and 0 bases respectively, with 19 bases between them. The CDR3 DNA sequence: TGTGCCAGCAGCGTAGCCCCCCCCGGGGGGCGCCTCTCTGGGGCCAACGTCCTGACTTTC. Amino acids: CASSVAPPGGRLSGANVLTF.

This clone was detected a few times. The rearrangement links TRBV5-4 to TRBJ2-5; 7 bases are a match to TRBD1. This CDR3 has 14 residues. The V gene end was trimmed by 4 bases and the J gene end by 1 base; junction bases not matched to a gene: 4. The V gene's germline CDR1 is SGHNT and CDR2 YYREEE (reference sequence). Here the CDR3 DNA reads TGTGCCAGCAGCAGGGGGCCTCCCCAAGAGACCCAGTACTTC. Its translation: CASSRGPPQETQYF.

The V call is TRBV5-4, the J call TRBJ2-5; D is unclear. V shed 1 base and J shed 1 base, with 5 bases lying between them. The germline V gene encodes CDR1 SGHNT and CDR2 YYREEE (reference sequence). CDR3 length: 13 residues. CDR3 nucleotides: TGTGCCAGCAGCTTGCTAGGCCAAGAGACCCAGTACTTC. It yields the protein CASSLLGQETQYF.

In its sample, this clone was seen a few times. V gene TRBV7-9 combines with J gene TRBJ2-1, with 10 bases aligning to TRBD2. The CDR3 sequence is 15 residues long. In germline, CDR1 is SEHNR, CDR2 FQNEAQ (reference sequence). V trimming: 2 bases; J trimming: 3 bases; junction bases outside the gene matches: 1. The CDR3 DNA follows: TGTGCCAGCAGCTTAAGCGGGGGGGTCTACAATGAGCAGTTCTTC. Translation: CASSLSGGVYNEQFF.

V gene TRBV19 combines with J gene TRBJ1-1; TRBD1 might be the D (5 bases). The CDR3 runs 16 residues. The V end was cut by 9 bases, the J end by 0 bases, with 20 bases between. Per germline, CDR1 LNHDA and CDR2 SQIVND (reference sequence). The CDR3 region is CARVQGSSQLNTEAFF. For the CDR3, the DNA is TGTGCCAGGGTCCAGGGATCGAGCCAATTGAACACTGAAGCTTTCTTT.

Only a few counts were recorded for this clone. The V and J genes are TRBV7-2 and TRBJ2-1; D may be TRBD1 (6 bases). The CDR3 loop spans 15 amino acids. V lost 3 bases, J lost 2 bases, and 11 bases lay in between. CDR1 and CDR2 from the germline V gene are SGHTA and FQGNSA. The CDR3 spells CASSFLDRPYNEQFF. CDR3 DNA sequence: TGTGCCAGCAGCTTTCTTGACAGGCCCTACAATGAGCAGTTCTTC. Looking up the rest from reference TRBV7-2 and TRBJ2-1 gives the full variable domain: GAGVSQSPSNKVTEKGKDVELRCDPISGHTALYWYRQSLGQGLEFLIYFQGNSAPDKSGLPSDRFSAERTGGSVSTLTIQRTQQEDSAVYLCASSFLDRPYNEQFFGPGTRLTVL.

The chain couples TRBV2 to TRBJ1-6; TRBD1 matches at 10 bases. The J segment lost 7 bases and the V segment lost 9 bases, leaving 9 bases of the junction unmatched. Germline CDR1 reads SNHLY; CDR2 reads FYNNEI. This CDR3 comprises 15 residues. The CDR3 loop is CASRGQGIQNSPLHF. In nucleotides, the CDR3 is TGTGCCAGTAGGGGACAGGGGATTCAAAATTCACCCCTCCACTTT. Together with reference TRBV2 and TRBJ1-6, the CDR3 gives the full variable domain: EPEVTQTPSHQVTQMGQEVILRCVPISNHLYFYWYRQILGQKVEFLVSFYNNEISEKSEIFDDQFSVERPDGSNFTLKIRSTKLEDSAMYFCASRGQGIQNSPLHFGNGTRLTVT.

The chain employs TRBV7-9 and TRBJ2-1, with a tentative D call TRBD1 (5 bases). The CDR3 extends over 15 amino acids. Deletions cut 1 base from V and 4 bases from J, with 11 bases between. In germline, CDR1 is SEHNR, CDR2 FQNEAQ (reference sequence). DNA of the CDR3: TGTGCCAGCAGCTTAGTAGGGGTAGCTTACAATGAGCAGTTCTTC. Translation: CASSLVGVAYNEQFF. Full variable domain (missing parts from reference TRBV7-9 and TRBJ2-1): DTGVSQNPRHKITKRGQNVTFRCDPISEHNRLYWYRQTLGQGPEFLTYFQNEAQLEKSRLLSDRFSAERPKGSFSTLEIQRTEQGDSAMYLCASSLVGVAYNEQFFGPGTRLTVL.

The V and J genes are TRBV19 and TRBJ1-2; 9 bases map to TRBD1. Trimming took 5 bases from V and 6 from J; bases not matched to a gene: 4. The CDR3 contains 13 residues. The germline gives CDR1 LNHDA, CDR2 SQIVND (reference sequence). The CDR3 DNA follows: TGTGCCAGTAGTCTAACAGGGGGCAATGGCTACACCTTC. It translates to CASSLTGGNGYTF. Variable domain in full (rest from reference TRBV19 and TRBJ1-2): DGGITQSPKYLFRKEGQNVTLSCEQNLNHDAMYWYRQDPGQGLRLIYYSQIVNDFQKGDIAEGYSVSREKKESFPLTVTSAQKNPTAFYLCASSLTGGNGYTFGSGTRLTVV.

V is TRBV5-1 and J is TRBJ2-3; 10 bases align to TRBD2. Per germline, CDR1 SGHRS and CDR2 YFSETQ. This CDR3 comprises 15 residues. V shed 3 bases and J 1 base; nucleotides not matched to a gene: 2. This chain's CDR3 is CASSSGTSGTDTQYF. The CDR3 nucleotides read TGCGCCAGCAGCTCCGGGACTAGCGGCACAGATACGCAGTATTTT.

This chain joins TRBV11-3 and TRBJ1-3; a weak D match, TRBD1 (5 bases). Trimming left V 6 bases short and J 4 bases short, with 10 bases between. The CDR3 has 13 residues. The V gene's germline CDR1 is SGHNT and CDR2 YENEEA. CDR3 residues: CASSTGSGNTIYF. The CDR3 nucleotides read TGTGCCAGCAGTACAGGATCGGGAAACACCATATATTTT.

This chain links TRBV27 with TRBJ1-5, with 7 bases aligning to TRBD1. CDR3 length equals 15 residues. Germline CDR1 MNHEY, CDR2 SMNVEV (reference sequence). J was trimmed by 6 bases and V by 7 bases; bases with no gene match: 12. This CDR3 reads CASTPDRVGGQPQHF. The DNA of the CDR3 is TGTGCCAGCACCCCCGACAGGGTCGGGGGTCAGCCCCAGCATTTT.

The V and J genes are TRBV29-1 and TRBJ1-2; D is perhaps TRBD1 (6 bases). CDR1 is SQVTM, CDR2 ANQGSEA, per germline. V was shortened by 7 bases and J by 3 bases, with 12 bases between the two germline ends. The CDR3 loop spans 12 amino acids. CDR3 bases: TGCAGCGCCGGACAGCTCTACTATGGCTACACCTTC. Its protein product is CSAGQLYYGYTF.

J is TRBJ1-2 and V is TRBV7-9, with D uncertain. Looked up from germline, CDR1 is SEHNR and CDR2 is FQNEAQ (reference sequence). The CDR3 covers 16 residues. The germline V and J ends were trimmed by 4 bases and 6 bases, with 21 bases remaining between them. CDR3 in DNA: TGTGCCAGCAGCTACAAGAGGGCCGGAGACGGAAATGGCTACACCTTC. Encoded protein: CASSYKRAGDGNGYTF.

Comments on this clone: In the same sample, other DNA sequences code for this CDR3. The genes are TRBV2 and TRBJ2-7; D is possibly TRBD1 (5 bases). The CDR3 contains 14 residues. CDR1 is SNHLY, CDR2 FYNNEI, per germline. With 4 bases removed from V and 0 bases from J, the gap between germline ends came to 10 bases. The CDR3 DNA reads TGTGCCAGCAGTGTTCGACAGTCCTCCTACGAGCAGTACTTC. Protein product: CASSVRQSSYEQYF.

The chain joins TRBV30 to TRBJ1-2, with a possible D match to TRBD1 (6 bases). This CDR3 has 13 amino acids. V was pared by 3 bases and J by 4 bases, with 12 bases between. Germline V gene lookup returns CDR1 GTSNPN and CDR2 SVGIG (reference sequence). The CDR3 region is CAWSPRQAYGYTF. CDR3 bases: TGTGCCTGGAGCCCTAGACAGGCCTATGGCTACACCTTC.

V gene TRBV2 combines with J gene TRBJ2-7; 7 nucleotides line up with TRBD1. From germline, CDR1 is SNHLY and CDR2 FYNNEI. The V gene end was trimmed by 10 bases and the J gene end by 3 bases; junction bases not matched to a gene: 15. The CDR3 covers 15 residues. The CDR3 nucleotides read TGTGCCACCCTGACTGATGGACAGGTTAACTACGAGCAGTACTTC. Encoded protein: CATLTDGQVNYEQYF.

The rearrangement uses TRBV11-2 and TRBJ1-1, with D unresolved. Germline V gives CDR1 SGHAT, CDR2 FQNNGV. The CDR3 spans 16 residues. Trimming shortened V by 4 bases and J by 0 bases, and 15 bases separated the two germline ends. CDR3 in amino acids: CASSSLRRYLNTEAFF. Here the CDR3 DNA reads TGTGCCAGCAGCTCGCTACGGAGGTACTTGAACACTGAAGCTTTCTTT.

The rearrangement links TRBV7-3 to TRBJ2-2; 9 nucleotides agree with TRBD1. J lost 5 bases, V lost 5 bases, and 3 bases had no gene match. This CDR3 region has 14 residues. Germline CDR1 SGHTA, CDR2 FQGTGA. CDR3 nucleotide sequence: TGTGCCAGCAGCCCCGGGACAGGGACCGGGGAGCTGTTTTTT. This codes for CASSPGTGTGELFF. Full variable domain (missing parts from reference TRBV7-3 and TRBJ2-2): GAGVSQTPSNKVTEKGKYVELRCDPISGHTALYWYRQSLGQGPEFLIYFQGTGAADDSGLPNDRFFAVRPEGSVSTLKIQRTERGDSAVYLCASSPGTGTGELFFGEGSRLTVL.

The J gene is TRBJ1-1, the V gene TRBV7-2; D is ambiguous. Germline CDR1 and CDR2: SGHTA and FQGNSA. Trimming took 1 base from V and 5 from J, leaving 11 bases between them. The CDR3 spans 14 residues. Here the CDR3 DNA reads TGTGCCAGCAGCTTAGGTCCCCTAGAAACTGAAGCTTTCTTT. Protein sequence: CASSLGPLETEAFF.

This chain connects TRBV5-1 to TRBJ2-7; TRBD2 agrees at 9 bases. Germline assignment: CDR1 SGHRS and CDR2 YFSETQ. The CDR3 runs to 16 residues. The V gene end was trimmed by 3 bases and the J gene end by 3 bases; junction bases not matched to a gene: 10. The CDR3: CASSSGSASGIYEQYF. The CDR3 nucleotides read TGCGCCAGCAGCTCCGGTAGCGCTAGCGGGATCTACGAGCAGTACTTC.

The chain carries TRBV15 and TRBJ2-5; TRBD1 aligns across 7 bases. Germline V lookup: CDR1 LNHNV, CDR2 YYDKDF (reference sequence). V gave up 6 bases and J gave up 5 bases; unmatched junction bases: 9. This CDR3 is 14 amino acids long. The CDR3: CATSSTGAPETQYF. The CDR3 region has the DNA TGTGCCACCAGTAGTACAGGGGCGCCGGAGACCCAGTACTTC.

The chain recombines TRBV4-1 with TRBJ2-4; 10 bases map to TRBD1. The ends lost 2 bases at V and 6 bases at J; junction bases unmatched: 7. The CDR3 covers 16 residues. CDR1 and CDR2 from the germline V gene are MGHRA and YSYEKL. The CDR3 nucleotides read TGCGCCAGCAGCCAATCCGGGACAGGGGTTGGAAACATTCAGTACTTC. This sequence encodes CASSQSGTGVGNIQYF.

The chain has TRBV12-5 and TRBJ2-3; 8 bases fit TRBD1. The CDR3 extends over 16 amino acids. Germline trimming cut 0 bases from V and 2 bases from J; bases unmatched to any gene: 4. Germline-derived CDR1 and CDR2 are LGHNT and FRNRAP. This chain's CDR3 is CASGLVVGQVTDTQYF. CDR3 sequence (DNA): TGTGCTAGTGGTTTGGTGGTGGGACAGGTCACAGATACGCAGTATTTT.

The chain combines TRBV6-5 with TRBJ2-7; D unresolved. This CDR3 region has 15 residues. V lost 4 bases, J lost 4 bases, and 17 bases lay in between. Germline CDR1 reads MNHEY; CDR2 reads SVGAGI. CDR3 in DNA: TGTGCCAGCAGTTCTCTCTCCGCGGTTGGGTACGAGCAGTACTTC. It yields the protein CASSSLSAVGYEQYF.